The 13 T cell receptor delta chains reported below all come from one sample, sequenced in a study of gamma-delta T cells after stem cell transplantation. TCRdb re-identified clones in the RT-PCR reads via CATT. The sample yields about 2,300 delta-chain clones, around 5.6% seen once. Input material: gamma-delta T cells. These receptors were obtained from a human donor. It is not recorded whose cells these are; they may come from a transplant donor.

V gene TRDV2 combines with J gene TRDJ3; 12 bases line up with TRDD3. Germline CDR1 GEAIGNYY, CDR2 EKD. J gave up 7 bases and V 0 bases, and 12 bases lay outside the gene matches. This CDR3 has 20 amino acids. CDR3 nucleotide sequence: TGTGCCTGTGACACCGCAGACCTGGGGGATACGCATAAAGACACCCGACAGATGTTTTTC. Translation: CACDTADLGDTHKDTRQMFF.

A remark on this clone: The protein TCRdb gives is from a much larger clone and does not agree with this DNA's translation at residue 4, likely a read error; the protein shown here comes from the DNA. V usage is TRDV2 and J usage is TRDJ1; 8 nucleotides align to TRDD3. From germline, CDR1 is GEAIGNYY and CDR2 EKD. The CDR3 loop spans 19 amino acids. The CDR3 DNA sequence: TGTGCCTGTGGCACCATCTCAGGTGGGGGATTACCCGTCCCCGATAAACTCATCTTT. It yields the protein CACGTISGGGLPVPDKLIF.

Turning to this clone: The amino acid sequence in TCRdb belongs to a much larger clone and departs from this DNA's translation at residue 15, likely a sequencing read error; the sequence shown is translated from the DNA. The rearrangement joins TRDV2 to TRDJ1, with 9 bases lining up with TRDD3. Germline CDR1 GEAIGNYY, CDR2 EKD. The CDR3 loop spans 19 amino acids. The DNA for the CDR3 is TGTGCCTGTGACTCCTTAACTGGGGGACGAAACACGTACACCAATAAACTCATCTTT. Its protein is CACDSLTGGRNTYTNKLIF.

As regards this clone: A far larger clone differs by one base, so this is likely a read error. The CDR3 DNA reads TGTGCCCGTGACTCCTTGGGGGATTACACCGATAAACTCATCTTT. It specifies CARDSLGDYTDKLIF. The chain employs TRDV2 and TRDJ1; 8 bases are a match to TRDD3. The CDR3 extends over 15 amino acids. CDR1 is GEAIGNYY, CDR2 EKD, per germline.

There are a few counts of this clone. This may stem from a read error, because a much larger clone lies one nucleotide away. CDR3 residues: CACDGLGDPDKLIF. CDR3 in DNA: TGTGCCTGTGACGGGCTGGGGGATCCCGATAAACTCATCTTT. This chain joins TRDV2 and TRDJ1, with TRDD3 matching 9 bases. The CDR3 extends over 14 amino acids. J lost 3 bases, V lost 3 bases, and 4 bases had no gene match. The germline CDR1 and CDR2 sequences are GEAIGNYY and EKD.

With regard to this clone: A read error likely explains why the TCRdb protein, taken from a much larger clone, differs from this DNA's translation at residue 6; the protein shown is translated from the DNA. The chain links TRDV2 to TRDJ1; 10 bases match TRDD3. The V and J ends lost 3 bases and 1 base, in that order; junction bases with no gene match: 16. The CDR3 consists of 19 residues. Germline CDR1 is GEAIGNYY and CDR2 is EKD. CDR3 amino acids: CACDPISTGGLGLTDKLIF. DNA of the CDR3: TGTGCCTGTGACCCAATCAGTACTGGGGGATTAGGACTCACCGATAAACTCATCTTT.

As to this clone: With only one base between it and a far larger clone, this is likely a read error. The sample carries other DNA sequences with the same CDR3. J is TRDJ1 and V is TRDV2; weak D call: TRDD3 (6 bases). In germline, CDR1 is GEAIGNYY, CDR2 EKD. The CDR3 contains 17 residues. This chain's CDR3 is CACDTVGGRTGPDKLIF. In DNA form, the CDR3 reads TGTGCCTGCGACACCGTCGGGGGACGCACCGGCCCCGATAAACTCATCTTT.

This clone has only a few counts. The CDR3 here is CACGRTGGPSSWDTRQMFF. CDR3 DNA: TGTGCCTGTGGCCGTACTGGGGGACCGAGCTCCTGGGACACCCGACAGATGTTTTTC. This rearrangement joins TRDV2 to TRDJ3; TRDD3 matches at 9 bases. The trim removed 5 bases at V and 0 bases at J, leaving 10 bases unmatched. Germline assignment: CDR1 GEAIGNYY and CDR2 EKD. This CDR3 is built from 19 residues.

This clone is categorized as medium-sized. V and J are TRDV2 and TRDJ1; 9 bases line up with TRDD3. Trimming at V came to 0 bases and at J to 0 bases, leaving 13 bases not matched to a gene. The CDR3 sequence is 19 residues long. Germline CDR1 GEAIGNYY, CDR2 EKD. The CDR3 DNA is TGTGCCTGTGACACCGCGGTCAGGACTGGGGGAATCTACACCGATAAACTCATCTTT. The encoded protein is CACDTAVRTGGIYTDKLIF.

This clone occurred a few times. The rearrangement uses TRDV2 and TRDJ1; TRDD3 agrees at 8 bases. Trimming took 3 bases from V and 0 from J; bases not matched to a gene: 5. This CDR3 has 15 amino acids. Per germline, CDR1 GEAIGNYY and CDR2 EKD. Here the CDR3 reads CACDVLGGYTDKLIF. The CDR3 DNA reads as TGTGCCTGTGACGTACTGGGGGGATACACCGATAAACTCATCTTT.

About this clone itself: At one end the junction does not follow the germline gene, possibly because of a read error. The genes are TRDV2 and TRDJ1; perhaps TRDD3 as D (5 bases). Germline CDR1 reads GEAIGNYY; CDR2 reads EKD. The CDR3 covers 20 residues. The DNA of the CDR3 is TGTGCCTGTGACACCTTCTACGGGGCTTCTCCGGTGGACCGCAACGATACACTCATCTTT. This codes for CACDTFYGASPVDRNDTLIF.

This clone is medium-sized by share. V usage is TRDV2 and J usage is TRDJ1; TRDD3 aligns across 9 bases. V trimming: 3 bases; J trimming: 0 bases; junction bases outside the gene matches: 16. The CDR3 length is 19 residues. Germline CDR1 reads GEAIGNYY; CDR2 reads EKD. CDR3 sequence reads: CACDDVFTGGLQHTDKLIF. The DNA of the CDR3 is TGTGCCTGTGACGACGTTTTCACTGGGGGACTCCAGCACACCGATAAACTCATCTTT.

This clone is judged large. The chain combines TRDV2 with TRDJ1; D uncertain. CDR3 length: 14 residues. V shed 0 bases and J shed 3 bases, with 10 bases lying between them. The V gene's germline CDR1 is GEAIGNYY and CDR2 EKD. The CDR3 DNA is TGTGCCTGTGACACCGTTTCTCACCCCGATAAACTCATCTTT. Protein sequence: CACDTVSHPDKLIF.